This T cell receptor beta chain is from a study of cytomegalovirus exposure and HLA in healthy donors. The ends lost 4 bases at V and 4 bases at J; junction bases unmatched: 8. This CDR3 spans 15 amino acids. The V gene's germline CDR1 is KGHSH and CDR2 LQKENI. Study-level points and caveats: A later analysis showed TCR association rates differing by HLA locus, peaking at DRB1 and lowest at HLA-C. There were over 150 TCR beta chains listed as cytomegalovirus-associated. When a later analysis was performed, an Asian-associated ancestry cluster reportedly had fewer N-insertions than the approximately 700-donor mean. Associated with HLA alleles at 0.05 false discovery rate in a later analysis were 16,951 TCR beta sequences.

In regard to this clone: Its target is not known.

This PCR relied on a set of 60 Vbeta primers and 13 Jbeta primers. Generated by immunoSEQ multiplex PCR, the TCRdb table keeps only in-frame clones and is missing some. The sample includes fewer than 250,000 clones, around 81% of them seen just once. This sequence was found in a woman aged 45-60 years in good health and CMV-seropositive. This chain uses TRBV18 with TRBJ1-2, with TRBD1 matching 8 bases. Sequencing was performed on PBMCs. CDR3 in DNA: TGTGCCAGCTCACAACGGACAGGGCCCAGCTATGGCTACACCTTC. Amino acid sequence: CASSQRTGPSYGYTF.